This TCR beta chain originates from a study of T cells in Graves' hyperthyroidism and ophthalmopathy. Whole-study results and caveats: Among thyroid clonotypes expanded above 0.001, most also appeared in blood. The model anticipated ophthalmopathy a median 6.5 months pre-onset. The authors' 13 V-J model separated ophthalmopathy from stable hyperthyroidism.

Authors of the study amplified TCR beta CDR3 regions from RNA transcripts. Carried out on the TCR CDR3, a first-round RT-PCR used the HTBI primer set. Each CDR3 protein gets one entry after TCRdb re-called the multiplex PCR reads with MiXCR. The table lists 450,000 to 700,000 distinct CDR3 sequences, around 45% of them singletons. The CDR3 is 12 residues long. V shed 2 bases and J shed 3 bases, with 4 bases lying between them. CDR1 MNHEY and CDR2 SVGEGT come from the germline V gene. This clonotype was seen repeatedly, ten times or more. Its antigen is currently unknown. The sequenced sample consisted of peripheral blood or thyroid tissue (not recorded which). The V and J genes are TRBV6-2 or TRBV6-3 and TRBJ2-5; no reliable D call. The TCR originated in an adult woman with Graves' disease, either hyperthyroidism or ophthalmopathy (not recorded which). CDR3 nucleotide sequence: TGTGCCAGCAGTTACCCAGAAGAGACCCAGTACTTC. Amino acid sequence: CASSYPEETQYF.